This is a list of T cell receptor beta chains from one sample in a study of T-cell reconstitution after alpha-beta-depleted transplantation in children. TCRdb processed the PCR reads anew with MiXCR; each CDR3 protein has one entry. The profile shows approximately 390,000 distinct CDR3 sequences, roughly a tenth of them singletons. The sequences come from PBMCs from the stem cell graft donor, collected from the stem cell graft. These TCRs come from a human donor who donated a stem cell graft to a child with acute myeloid leukemia. Each CDR3 is given with its conserved first and last residue. The D gene is left open where the match is weak. The size field is filled for only some rows; it gives once, few, many or a size class.

V gene	J gene	clone size	D gene	CDR3 DNA	CDR3 protein
TRBV20-1	TRBJ2-1	many	TRBD2	TGCAGTGCTAGTGGGATCCTAGCGGGACTTAATGAGCAGTTCTTC	CSASGILAGLNEQFF
TRBV3-1	TRBJ2-1	few	TRBD2	TGTGCCAGCAGTCTAGCGGGAGGTACCAATGAGCAGTTCTTC	CASSLAGGTNEQFF
TRBV20-1	TRBJ2-7	-	TRBD2	TGCAGTGCTGGGACGACTAGCGGGAGCCTAACCTACGAGCAGTACTTC	CSAGTTSGSLTYEQYF
TRBV7-2	TRBJ1-1	few	-	TGTGCCAGCAGCTCACAGGCCGTGAACACTGAAGCTTTCTTT	CASSSQAVNTEAFF
TRBV7-9	TRBJ2-7	few	-	TGTGCCAGCAGCTTAGTGGGTCTGACCTACGAGCAGTACTTC	CASSLVGLTYEQYF
TRBV12-3/TRBV12-4	TRBJ2-5	few	TRBD2	TGTGCCAGCAGTCAGCGGGGGTGGGAGACCCAGTACTTC	CASSQRGWETQYF
TRBV6-1	TRBJ1-1	few	-	TGTGCCAGCAGTGAACAGACAAACCTGAACACTGAAGCTTTCTTT	CASSEQTNLNTEAFF
TRBV7-8	TRBJ2-1	few	TRBD2	TGTGCCAGCAGCTTAGCGCGTGTTAGCGGGGGGAAGAACAATGAGCAGTTCTTC	CASSLARVSGGKNNEQFF
TRBV14	TRBJ2-1	few	TRBD2	TGTGCCAGCAGCCCTGGCTCGGTAGCGGGAGTACTTGAGCAGTTCTTC	CASSPGSVAGVLEQFF
TRBV20-1	TRBJ2-1	few	-	TGCAGTGCTAGAAGGGGGAGCGCATCAGAATACAATGAGCAGTTCTTC	CSARRGSASEYNEQFF
TRBV3-1	TRBJ1-1	many	TRBD1	TGTGCCAGCAGCCGGGGACAGGGGGAGGACACTGAAGCTTTCTTT	CASSRGQGEDTEAFF
TRBV20-1	TRBJ2-7	few	TRBD2	TGCAGTGCTGCCAAGCCCGCCCTAGCGGGAGGGGACGAGCAGTACTTC	CSAAKPALAGGDEQYF
TRBV5-1	TRBJ2-2	few	TRBD2	TGCGCCAGCAGCTCCGGACTAGCGGGACGGGACACCGGGGAGCTGTTTTTT	CASSSGLAGRDTGELFF
TRBV9	TRBJ1-4	-	-	TGTGCCAGCAGCCTCCTAACAGTGACAGTATTGTTTTTT	CASSLLTVTVLFF
TRBV7-6	TRBJ2-5	-	TRBD2	TGTGCCAGCAGCCCTGGGACTAGCGACCAAGAGACCCAGTACTTC	CASSPGTSDQETQYF
TRBV4-3	TRBJ2-7	many	-	TGCGCCAGCAGCCCGGGCCTCGCATCCTACGAGCAGTACTTC	CASSPGLASYEQYF
TRBV5-1	TRBJ2-1	-	-	TGCGCCAGCAGCTTGACTTCCACTTACAATGAGCAGTTCTTC	CASSLTSTYNEQFF
TRBV15	TRBJ2-4	many	-	TGTGCCACCAGCAGCGGAGGGCCTTTAGTAAACATTCAGTACTTC	CATSSGGPLVNIQYF
TRBV12-3/TRBV12-4	TRBJ2-1	-	-	TGTGCCAGCAGTTTAAGGAACGGGGAGCAGTTCTTC	CASSLRNGEQFF
TRBV6-1	TRBJ2-7	-	-	TGTGCCAGCAGTAAGACCGGGACAAGCTCCTACGAGCAGTACTTC	CASSKTGTSSYEQYF
TRBV5-1	TRBJ2-7	-	-	TGCGCCAGCAGTTCCGTTATCACCTACGAGCAGTACTTC	CASSSVITYEQYF
TRBV28	TRBJ2-3	few	-	TGTGCCAGCAGGAGAGGCACAGATACGCAGTATTTT	CASRRGTDTQYF
TRBV7-8	TRBJ2-1	few	TRBD1	TGTGCCAGCAGCTACAGGGGTAATGAGCAGTTCTTC	CASSYRGNEQFF
TRBV4-1	TRBJ1-5	few	-	TGCGCCAGCAGCCTAACCCAGGTAAATCAGCCCCAGCATTTT	CASSLTQVNQPQHF
TRBV5-1	TRBJ2-5	-	-	TGCGCCAGCAGCTTCCCCAGCGTCCCCGGGCAAGAGACCCAGTACTTC	CASSFPSVPGQETQYF
TRBV7-2	TRBJ2-7	-	-	TGTGCCAGCAGCCTCACTCTCGACAATCTTGAAGAGCAGTACTTC	CASSLTLDNLEEQYF
TRBV12-3/TRBV12-4	TRBJ2-3	-	-	TGTGCCAGCAGTTACGGGAGAGATACGCAGTATTTT	CASSYGRDTQYF
TRBV10-3	TRBJ2-2	many	-	TGTGCCATCAGTGATGGGGAAGGGGCCGGGGAGCTGTTTTTT	CAISDGEGAGELFF
TRBV25-1	TRBJ2-7	-	TRBD1	TGTGCCAGCAGTGAAGGTCCCGGACAGGGTTCCTACGAGCAGTACTTC	CASSEGPGQGSYEQYF
TRBV3-1	TRBJ2-7	-	-	TGTGCCAGCAGCCAAGTGACGGCCCCTAGCGAGCAGTACTTC	CASSQVTAPSEQYF
TRBV10-3	TRBJ2-2	few	TRBD1	TGTGCCGTCTCGAAATCTACAGGGGTGGACACCGGGGAGCTGTTTTTT	CAVSKSTGVDTGELFF
TRBV6-1	TRBJ1-2	many	-	TGTGCCAGCAGAGCGGACAGCGCCTATGGCTACACCTTC	CASRADSAYGYTF
TRBV20-1	TRBJ2-3	-	TRBD1	TGCAGTGCTAGCATGATGGACAGGGGGCCTGGGGATACGCAGTATTTT	CSASMMDRGPGDTQYF
TRBV27	TRBJ1-6	-	-	TGTGCCAGCAGTATACTGACTCGACCGAGTTCACCCCTCCACTTT	CASSILTRPSSPLHF
TRBV19	TRBJ2-5	-	TRBD1	TGTGCCAGTAGTACGGGGACAGGGATGCAAGAGACCCAGTACTTC	CASSTGTGMQETQYF
TRBV7-2	TRBJ2-7	few	TRBD2	TGTGCCAGCAGCTCTAGCGGGAGCTCCTACGAGCAGTACTTC	CASSSSGSSYEQYF
TRBV11-2	TRBJ2-4	-	-	TGTGCCAGCAGCCCACATGGGGGCGTTATTGGAAACATTCAGTACTTC	CASSPHGGVIGNIQYF
TRBV12-3/TRBV12-4	TRBJ2-1	few	-	TGTGCCAGCAGTTTTGGGGCCCAACTACAATTAAATGAGCAGTTCTTC	CASSFGAQLQLNEQFF
TRBV11-2	TRBJ2-4	-	-	TGTGCCAGCAGCGCCGGGAATGGCATTCAGTACTTC	CASSAGNGIQYF
TRBV20-1	TRBJ2-6	few	TRBD1	TGCAGTGGCCAAGGGCAGGGGGCTGGGGCCAACGTCCTGACTTTC	CSGQGQGAGANVLTF
TRBV7-8	TRBJ1-4	few	TRBD1	TGTGCCAGCAGCCCCAGGGGGGCAAAACTGTTTTTT	CASSPRGAKLFF
TRBV18	TRBJ2-1	many	-	TGTGCCAGCTCACCACAACGACAGGTCGGGGGGAATGAGCAGTTCTTC	CASSPQRQVGGNEQFF
TRBV12-5	TRBJ2-2	few	TRBD2	TGTGCTAGTGGTTTGGCTAGCGGGAGGAAAAACACCGGGGAGCTGTTTTTT	CASGLASGRKNTGELFF
TRBV14	TRBJ2-2	-	-	TGTGCCAGCAGCCAAGAATGGTGGCGAGCCACCACGAACACCGGGGAGCTGTTTTTT	CASSQEWWRATTNTGELFF
TRBV4-2	TRBJ2-1	few	TRBD1	TGTGCCAGCAGCCGGGACAGCTTTAATGAGCAGTTCTTC	CASSRDSFNEQFF
TRBV6-5	TRBJ2-5	few	-	TGTGCCAGCAGTTACTCGACGCCCTCGGAGACCCAGTACTTC	CASSYSTPSETQYF
TRBV7-8	TRBJ2-5	-	-	TGTGCCAGCAGCTTATTCGACAGCTGGTACCAAGAGACCCAGTACTTC	CASSLFDSWYQETQYF
TRBV10-3	TRBJ2-5	few	-	TGTGCCATCAGTACCGAGATAGGCCAAGAGACCCAGTACTTC	CAISTEIGQETQYF
TRBV5-4	TRBJ2-7	-	-	TGTGCCAGCAGCTTGGGACATGGGACCTACGAGCAGTACTTC	CASSLGHGTYEQYF
TRBV7-3	TRBJ2-5	few	TRBD2	TGTGCCAGCAGGGCGGGGGGATCAGAGACCCAGTACTTC	CASRAGGSETQYF
TRBV20-1	TRBJ2-3	few	-	TGCAGTGCTACCGCCATAGGGGGGACGACAGATACGCAGTATTTT	CSATAIGGTTDTQYF
TRBV3-1	TRBJ2-5	-	-	TGTGCCACTGCCTCGGAGGGCAAGACCCAGTACTTC	CATASEGKTQYF
TRBV2	TRBJ2-5	-	TRBD1	TGTGCCAGCAGCCTTGACAGGGGGCCTTGGGAGACCCAGTACTTC	CASSLDRGPWETQYF
TRBV20-1	TRBJ1-5	-	-	TGCAGTGCTAGAGTCGTTGGGGATGACAATCAGCCCCAGCATTTT	CSARVVGDDNQPQHF
TRBV9	TRBJ1-2	-	TRBD1	TGTGCCAGCAGCGGAACAGGGGATCGGAACTATGGCTACACCTTC	CASSGTGDRNYGYTF